The rows below give T cell receptor beta chains drawn from one sample of a study of molecular identifiers for immune sequencing clone quantification. TCRdb recomputed calls from the PCR reads with MiXCR, one row per CDR3 protein. The data show around 320,000 distinct CDR3 sequences, 24% seen once. The sequenced material came from naive CD8+ T cells from blood, with Jurkat cell RNA spiked in. These TCRs come from a human donor in good health. Some libraries in this study had Jurkat cell RNA spiked in. The CDR3 runs from the conserved cysteine through the conserved F or W. Each record gives: clone size, D gene, CDR3 length, J gene, V gene, CDR3 protein, CDR3 DNA. The D gene is left open where the match is weak. A clone size is listed for some rows: how often the clone was seen (once, few, many), or a class if it is expanded.

abundance: few
d_gene: -
len: 15
j_gene: TRBJ2-1
v_gene: TRBV11-2
CDR3aa: CASSLVSGTFSEQFF
CDR3nt: TGTGCCAGCAGCTTAGTGTCGGGGACTTTCAGTGAGCAGTTCTTC

abundance: many
d_gene: TRBD2
len: 18
j_gene: TRBJ2-3
v_gene: TRBV5-4
CDR3aa: CASSLGLAGATSTDTQYF
CDR3nt: TGTGCCAGCAGCCTGGGACTAGCGGGAGCAACTAGCACAGATACGCAGTATTTT

abundance: -
d_gene: TRBD1
len: 15
j_gene: TRBJ2-1
v_gene: TRBV11-3
CDR3aa: CASSNARTGDNEQFF
CDR3nt: TGTGCCAGCAGCAACGCCAGGACAGGGGACAATGAGCAGTTCTTC

abundance: many
d_gene: -
len: 15
j_gene: TRBJ2-1
v_gene: TRBV20-1
CDR3aa: CSARRLEDIYNEQFF
CDR3nt: TGCAGTGCTAGAAGGCTCGAAGACATCTACAATGAGCAGTTCTTC

abundance: -
d_gene: TRBD2
len: 14
j_gene: TRBJ2-3
v_gene: TRBV9
CDR3aa: CASSGGLPTDTQYF
CDR3nt: TGTGCCAGCAGCGGGGGACTACCCACAGATACGCAGTATTTT

abundance: -
d_gene: -
len: 14
j_gene: TRBJ2-5
v_gene: TRBV14
CDR3aa: CASSPSRAQETQYF
CDR3nt: TGTGCCAGCAGCCCTTCTAGGGCCCAGGAGACCCAGTACTTC

abundance: many
d_gene: TRBD1
len: 15
j_gene: TRBJ1-4
v_gene: TRBV20-1
CDR3aa: CSAQLGQGSNEKLFF
CDR3nt: TGCAGTGCTCAACTTGGACAGGGGTCTAATGAAAAACTGTTTTTT

abundance: -
d_gene: TRBD2
len: 18
j_gene: TRBJ2-3
v_gene: TRBV7-2
CDR3aa: CACRFFPQGLAGLDTQYF
CDR3nt: TGTGCCTGCAGATTCTTCCCTCAGGGACTAGCGGGATTAGATACGCAGTATTTT

abundance: many
d_gene: -
len: 11
j_gene: TRBJ2-2
v_gene: TRBV6-2/TRBV6-3
CDR3aa: CASSNTGELFF
CDR3nt: TGTGCCAGCAGTAATACCGGGGAGCTGTTTTTT

abundance: many
d_gene: -
len: 19
j_gene: TRBJ2-2
v_gene: TRBV24-1
CDR3aa: CATSDPQGPGKRNTGELFF
CDR3nt: TGTGCCACCAGTGACCCCCAGGGGCCAGGGAAAAGGAACACCGGGGAGCTGTTTTTT

abundance: -
d_gene: TRBD1
len: 16
j_gene: TRBJ1-2
v_gene: TRBV4-3
CDR3aa: CASSLQGKQGNYGYTF
CDR3nt: TGCGCCAGCAGCCTACAGGGGAAACAAGGAAACTATGGCTACACCTTC

abundance: many
d_gene: -
len: 16
j_gene: TRBJ1-1
v_gene: TRBV6-2/TRBV6-3
CDR3aa: CASSYSSEQMNTEAFF
CDR3nt: TGTGCCAGCAGTTACTCGTCAGAGCAAATGAACACTGAAGCTTTCTTT

abundance: -
d_gene: -
len: 14
j_gene: TRBJ1-1
v_gene: TRBV7-9
CDR3aa: CVSSSIDREAEAFF
CDR3nt: TGTGTCAGCAGCTCGATCGATCGGGAAGCGGAAGCTTTCTTT

abundance: once
d_gene: -
len: 14
j_gene: TRBJ2-7
v_gene: TRBV5-3
CDR3aa: CASRLGPRAYEQHF
CDR3nt: TGTGCCAGCCGCTTGGGGCCACGGGCTTACGAGCAGCACTTC

abundance: many
d_gene: -
len: 13
j_gene: TRBJ1-5
v_gene: TRBV4-2
CDR3aa: CASSQWVYQPQHF
CDR3nt: TGTGCCAGCAGCCAATGGGTTTATCAGCCCCAGCATTTT

abundance: few
d_gene: TRBD2
len: 15
j_gene: TRBJ2-5
v_gene: TRBV7-8
CDR3aa: CASRRGLATMETQYF
CDR3nt: TGTGCCAGCAGGCGCGGACTAGCAACCATGGAGACCCAGTACTTC

abundance: many
d_gene: -
len: 13
j_gene: TRBJ2-7
v_gene: TRBV29-1
CDR3aa: CSVLGRGMYEQYF
CDR3nt: TGCAGCGTTCTTGGCAGGGGTATGTACGAGCAGTACTTC

abundance: many
d_gene: TRBD1
len: 17
j_gene: TRBJ1-5
v_gene: TRBV5-5
CDR3aa: CASSLGQGVYSNQPQHF
CDR3nt: TGTGCCAGCAGCCTAGGACAGGGGGTCTATAGCAATCAGCCCCAGCATTTT

abundance: -
d_gene: -
len: 13
j_gene: TRBJ2-3
v_gene: TRBV11-2
CDR3aa: CASSKESTDTQYF
CDR3nt: TGTGCCAGCTCCAAGGAGAGCACAGATACGCAGTATTTT

abundance: many
d_gene: -
len: 11
j_gene: TRBJ1-1
v_gene: TRBV12-3/TRBV12-4
CDR3aa: CASSRNTEAFF
CDR3nt: TGTGCCAGCAGTAGGAACACTGAAGCTTTCTTT